A selection of T cell receptor beta chains follows, all from one sample in a study of blood T cell repertoires in COVID-19. TCRdb's copy holds only in-frame clones and misses some; the assay was immunoSEQ multiplex PCR. The sample records approximately 40,000 clones, around nine tenths being singletons. What was sequenced was peripheral blood. The origin of the receptors is a human donor in a cohort sampled during active COVID-19. Both conserved end residues are part of each CDR3. The D gene is left open where the match is weak. Size is omitted from some rows. Given values are once, few, many or a class for expanded clones.

V gene: TRBV19; clone size: few; D gene: .; J gene: TRBJ1-1; CDR3 protein: CASSMGQGNTEAFF; CDR3 DNA: TGTGCCAGTAGTATGGGGCAGGGGAACACTGAAGCTTTCTTT
V gene: TRBV19; clone size: .; D gene: .; J gene: TRBJ1-6; CDR3 protein: CASSMAGENNSPLHF; CDR3 DNA: TGTGCCAGTAGTATGGCGGGGGAAAATAATTCACCCCTCCACTTT
V gene: TRBV6-6; clone size: .; D gene: .; J gene: TRBJ1-5; CDR3 protein: CASSRGSNQPQHF; CDR3 DNA: TGTGCCAGCAGCAGGGGTAGCAATCAGCCCCAGCATTTT
V gene: TRBV12-3/TRBV12-4; clone size: .; D gene: .; J gene: TRBJ1-1; CDR3 protein: CASSPPPGTEAFF; CDR3 DNA: TGTGCCAGCAGTCCACCTCCCGGCACTGAAGCTTTCTTT
V gene: TRBV27; clone size: .; D gene: TRBD2; J gene: TRBJ2-5; CDR3 protein: CASSRGGAGQGTQYF; CDR3 DNA: TGTGCCAGCAGTAGGGGTGGAGCGGGGCAGGGGACCCAGTACTTC
V gene: TRBV6-5; clone size: .; D gene: .; J gene: TRBJ1-1; CDR3 protein: CASRVDWEGFF; CDR3 DNA: TGTGCCAGCCGGGTGGACTGGGAAGGTTTCTTT
V gene: TRBV5-1; clone size: .; D gene: .; J gene: TRBJ2-1; CDR3 protein: CASSLIGQHNEQFF; CDR3 DNA: TGCGCCAGCAGCTTGATCGGACAGCACAATGAGCAGTTCTTC
V gene: TRBV6-5; clone size: .; D gene: TRBD1; J gene: TRBJ2-2; CDR3 protein: CASSSLSGGYTGELFF; CDR3 DNA: TGTGCCAGCAGTTCGTTGTCAGGGGGATACACCGGGGAGCTGTTTTTT
V gene: TRBV6-5; clone size: .; D gene: TRBD2; J gene: TRBJ2-1; CDR3 protein: CASDMTSGGAVEQFF; CDR3 DNA: TGTGCCAGCGACATGACTAGCGGGGGGGCTGTTGAGCAGTTCTTC
V gene: TRBV3-1/TRBV3-2; clone size: .; D gene: TRBD2; J gene: TRBJ2-3; CDR3 protein: CASSKTSGAGTDTQYF; CDR3 DNA: TGTGCCAGCAGCAAGACCAGCGGGGCTGGCACAGATACGCAGTATTTT
V gene: TRBV7-8; clone size: .; D gene: .; J gene: TRBJ2-7; CDR3 protein: CASSREGGDLEQYF; CDR3 DNA: TGTGCCAGCAGCCGCGAGGGGGGGGACCTCGAGCAGTACTTC
V gene: TRBV7-2; clone size: .; D gene: .; J gene: TRBJ1-2; CDR3 protein: CASSLAADSYNYGYTF; CDR3 DNA: TGTGCCAGCAGCTTAGCGGCTGACAGCTATAACTATGGCTACACCTTC
V gene: TRBV3-1/TRBV3-2; clone size: .; D gene: .; J gene: TRBJ2-5; CDR3 protein: CASSQVGRSQETQYF; CDR3 DNA: TGTGCCAGCAGCCAAGTGGGCAGGTCACAAGAGACCCAGTACTTC
V gene: TRBV29-1; clone size: .; D gene: TRBD1; J gene: TRBJ2-3; CDR3 protein: CSVGTGASTDTQYF; CDR3 DNA: TGCAGCGTTGGTACAGGGGCTAGCACAGATACGCAGTATTTT
V gene: TRBV7-5; clone size: once; D gene: .; J gene: TRBJ2-7; CDR3 protein: CVRSLDGQTHHTSSYEQYF; CDR3 DNA: TGTGTCAGAAGCTTAGATGGACAGACCCACCACACTAGCTCCTACGAGCAGTACTTC